The text below deals with one T cell receptor beta chain. This sample stems from a study of blood T cell repertoires in COVID-19. CDR3 length: 16 residues. Per the germline V gene, CDR1 is SGDLS and CDR2 is YYNGEE. V gave up 0 bases and J gave up 3 bases; unmatched junction bases: 6. Assay: immunoSEQ multiplex PCR; the TCRdb copy retains only in-frame clones and omits some. The sample carries under 300,000 clones, 83% recorded once. The sequence was collected from a human donor in a cohort sampled during active COVID-19. V is TRBV9 and J is TRBJ1-2; 9 nucleotides match TRBD1. Sequenced input: peripheral blood. The CDR3: CASSVARTGADYGYTF. CDR3 bases: TGTGCCAGCAGCGTAGCCCGGACAGGGGCGGACTATGGCTACACCTTC.